The 3 T cell receptor beta chains presented below share a single source sample, sequenced in a study of blood T cells in healthy people across ages. A sample-barcoded 5' primer and a J-beta primer mix were used in a second PCR of about 7 to 12 cycles. Each CDR3 protein is one row after TCRdb ran MiXCR on the 5' RACE reads. The sample shows over 1,300,000 distinct CDR3 sequences, approximately 60% of them seen only once. Sequencing used blood. The receptors were gathered from a man aged 18 to 30 in good health.

This clonotype appeared many times. The V and J genes are TRBV3-1 and TRBJ1-2; TRBD1 might be the D (5 bases). Trimming left V 5 bases short and J 0 bases short, with 16 bases between. The germline V gene encodes CDR1 LGHDT and CDR2 YNNKEL (reference sequence). The CDR3 contains 16 residues. The CDR3 DNA reads as TGTGCCAGCAGCAAGACAGAGCTGGTAGCTAACTATGGCTACACCTTC. Its protein is CASSKTELVANYGYTF.

This clonotype appeared a few times. This chain joins TRBV4-1 and TRBJ2-4; D assignment may be TRBD1 or TRBD2 (5 bases each). The DNA end favors TRBJ2-7, so the J call may be wrong. Germline assignment: CDR1 MGHRA and CDR2 YSYEKL. The CDR3 contains 17 residues. This chain's CDR3 is CASSPGSSGSSLYEQYF. CDR3 in DNA: TGCGCCAGCAGCCCAGGGAGCTCGGGGAGTAGCCTCTACGAGCAGTACTTC.

The chain links TRBV29-1 to TRBJ1-3; 12 bases agree with TRBD1. CDR1 SQVTM and CDR2 ANQGSEA come from the germline V gene. V lost 6 bases, J lost 4 bases, and 10 bases stayed unmatched. The CDR3 consists of 16 residues. CDR3 bases: TGCAGCGTAGCCGGGACAGGGGGCGCGGTAGGAAACACCATATATTTT. It translates to CSVAGTGGAVGNTIYF. Variable domain in full (rest from reference TRBV29-1 and TRBJ1-3): SAVISQKPSRDICQRGTSLTIQCQVDSQVTMMFWYRQQPGQSLTLIATANQGSEATYESGFVIDKFPISRPNLTFSTLTVSNMSPEDSSIYLCSVAGTGGAVGNTIYFGEGSWLTVV.